Presented here are 20 T cell receptor beta chains from one specimen sequenced in a study of Graves' ophthalmopathy and Graves' hyperthyroidism. RNA transcripts were the source from which TCR beta CDR3 regions were amplified. HTBI-primed first-round RT-PCR preceded second-round multiplex PCR. TCRdb analysed the multiplex PCR reads with MiXCR anew, one entry per CDR3 protein. The sample has approximately 480,000 distinct CDR3 sequences; around 15% are singletons. The sequencing input was blood. The receptors come from a woman aged 30 to 39 with Graves' ophthalmopathy.

The chain links TRBV27 to TRBJ1-1; TRBD1 aligns across 9 bases. Germline loops: CDR1 MNHEY, CDR2 SMNVEV (reference sequence). This CDR3 comprises 16 residues. With V trimmed by 5 bases and J by 1 base, 8 bases remained unmatched. This CDR3 is CASSPGQGYRNTEAFF. As DNA, the CDR3 is TGTGCCAGCAGTCCAGGACAGGGGTATCGGAACACTGAAGCTTTCTTT.

Concerning this clonotype: One junction end disagrees with the germline gene, perhaps due to a read error. The chain links TRBV7-9 to TRBJ1-1; D call uncertain. The CDR3 spans 13 residues. Germline V CDR1 and CDR2: SEHNR, FQNEAQ (reference sequence). This chain's CDR3 is CASSFRLNTEACF. CDR3 nucleotides: TGTGCCAGCAGCTTCCGGTTGAACACTGAAGCTTGCTTT.

This clonotype occurred a few times. The chain uses TRBV6-1 and TRBJ1-1; D might be TRBD1 (5 bases). Trimming stripped 8 bases from V and 7 bases from J, with 11 bases between. The germline V gene has CDR1 MNHNS and CDR2 SASEGT. This CDR3 contains 11 residues. This CDR3 is CASGRRGEAFF. Written as DNA, the CDR3 is TGTGCCAGCGGACGGAGGGGTGAAGCTTTCTTT.

The table lists this clonotype with many counts. This rearrangement joins TRBV12-3 or TRBV12-4 to TRBJ1-6; TRBD1 aligns across 9 bases. After removal of 7 bases from V and 7 bases from J, the junction contained 8 bases not matched to a gene. This CDR3 is 15 amino acids long. This chain's CDR3 is CASNPSGTGNSPLHF. CDR3 DNA sequence: TGTGCCAGCAACCCTTCCGGGACAGGGAATTCACCCCTCCACTTT.

At least ten counts were recorded for this clonotype. The chain combines TRBV30 with TRBJ1-2, with TRBD1 matching 8 bases. The J segment lost 4 bases and the V segment lost 0 bases, leaving 4 bases of the junction unmatched. CDR1 is GTSNPN, CDR2 SVGIG, per germline (reference sequence). The CDR3 consists of 14 residues. The CDR3 loop is CAWSVGTGGYGYTF. CDR3 nucleotide sequence: TGTGCCTGGAGTGTAGGTACAGGGGGCTATGGCTACACCTTC.

This clonotype has at least ten counts. The chain joins TRBV28 to TRBJ2-7; D call uncertain. Between the trimmed V and J ends, which lost 2 bases and 0 bases, there was a span of 11 bases. The CDR3 is 15 residues long. The germline CDR1 and CDR2 sequences are MDHEN and SYDVKM. The CDR3, as DNA: TGTGCCAGCAGTTTACATCTTTACCGCTCCTACGAGCAGTACTTC. Its translation: CASSLHLYRSYEQYF.

This clonotype showed up many times. The chain employs TRBV29-1 and TRBJ1-1; possible D gene TRBD1, 6 bases. Trimming shortened V by 7 bases and J by 0 bases, and 12 bases separated the two germline ends. Germline CDR1 and CDR2: SQVTM and ANQGSEA. This CDR3 contains 13 residues. The CDR3 DNA reads as TGCAGCGCTAACAGGGATTTGAACACTGAAGCTTTCTTT. Protein product: CSANRDLNTEAFF. Combining the CDR3 with reference TRBV29-1 and TRBJ1-1 gives the whole variable domain SAVISQKPSRDICQRGTSLTIQCQVDSQVTMMFWYRQQPGQSLTLIATANQGSEATYESGFVIDKFPISRPNLTFSTLTVSNMSPEDSSIYLCSANRDLNTEAFFGQGTRLTVV.

This clonotype occurred many times. J is TRBJ2-5 and V is TRBV9, with 8 bases matching TRBD1. J gave up 4 bases and V 4 bases, and 9 bases lay outside the gene matches. The germline CDR1 and CDR2 sequences are SGDLS and YYNGEE. The CDR3 extends over 15 amino acids. The CDR3 loop reads CASSPDRGYGETQYF. The CDR3 coding sequence is TGTGCCAGCAGCCCCGACAGGGGCTATGGAGAGACCCAGTACTTC.

The V gene is TRBV28, the J gene TRBJ2-6; D unresolved. CDR3 size: 17 residues. V was clipped by 5 bases and J by 0 bases, with 14 bases between them. Germline V gives CDR1 MDHEN, CDR2 SYDVKM. The CDR3 sequence: CASSLREPSSGANVLTF. CDR3 coding DNA: TGTGCCAGCAGTCTACGAGAACCTTCCTCTGGGGCCAACGTCCTGACTTTC.

The gene calls are TRBV2 and TRBJ2-5; 12 nucleotides line up with TRBD1. Germline loops: CDR1 SNHLY, CDR2 FYNNEI. This CDR3 has 17 residues. Trimming at V came to 6 bases and at J to 5 bases, leaving 13 bases not matched to a gene. CDR3 sequence (DNA): TGTGCCAGCAGCCTATTAAGGGACAGGGGGCGAATCGAGACCCAGTACTTC. This encodes CASSLLRDRGRIETQYF.

At least ten counts were recorded for this clonotype. The V gene is TRBV28, the J gene TRBJ1-2; perhaps TRBD1 as D (6 bases). Germline-derived CDR1 and CDR2 are MDHEN and SYDVKM. V gave up 4 bases and J gave up 2 bases, with 20 bases separating them. The CDR3 has 17 amino acids. The CDR3 is CASSSRQAPIWNYGYTF. The CDR3 DNA reads as TGTGCCAGCAGTTCTAGACAGGCGCCGATCTGGAACTATGGCTACACCTTC.

This clonotype was detected many times. The chain couples TRBV13 to TRBJ2-4, with unresolved D. This CDR3 spans 13 amino acids. Germline CDR1 reads PRHDT; CDR2 reads FYEKMQ (reference sequence). Trimming took off 4 bases at V and 2 bases at J, with 6 bases between the two ends. The CDR3 spells CASSSRTKNIQYF. CDR3 nucleotides: TGTGCCAGCAGCTCCAGGACCAAAAACATTCAGTACTTC.

The chain uses TRBV28 and TRBJ1-2; the D gene is possibly TRBD1 (5 bases). The CDR3 runs 14 residues. CDR1 and CDR2 from the germline V gene are MDHEN and SYDVKM. The germline V and J ends were trimmed by 3 bases and 3 bases, with 11 bases remaining between them. The CDR3 coding sequence is TGTGCCAGCAGTTTTGGGGGTAGTGACTATGGCTACACCTTC. It codes for CASSFGGSDYGYTF.

This clonotype has a count of ten or more. This chain joins TRBV12-3 or TRBV12-4 and TRBJ2-7; a possible D gene is TRBD1 (6 bases). The length of the CDR3 is 13 residues. Trimming removed 3 bases from V and 5 bases from J, with 11 bases in between. CDR3 region: CASSLVQGHEQYF. In nucleotides, the CDR3 is TGTGCCAGCAGTTTGGTACAGGGCCACGAGCAGTACTTC.

The V and J genes are TRBV7-9 and TRBJ2-7; D is unclear. V lost 1 base and J lost 0, with 10 bases in between. CDR3 length: 15 residues. The germline CDR1 and CDR2 sequences are SEHNR and FQNEAQ (reference sequence). This CDR3 reads CASSLGASSSYEQYF. The CDR3 DNA is TGTGCCAGCAGCTTAGGGGCATCGAGCTCCTACGAGCAGTACTTC.

This clonotype appeared once. This chain joins TRBV27 and TRBJ2-2; D gene ambiguous. The CDR3 covers 14 residues. V was cut by 4 bases and J by 7 bases, with 13 bases left in between. Germline V CDR1 and CDR2: MNHEY, SMNVEV (reference sequence). The CDR3 region has the DNA TGTGCCAGCAGTTCTAGGCCGCCTGGCGGGGAGCTGTTTTTT. Translated, it gives CASSSRPPGGELFF.

In this sample, this clonotype turned up a few times. CDR3 DNA sequence: TGTGCCAGCAGTTTGGCGGCTCAGAACACTGAAGCTTTCTTT. Its protein product is CASSLAAQNTEAFF. The chain couples TRBV6-2 or TRBV6-3 to TRBJ1-1; no reliable D call. Deletions cut 4 bases from V and 1 base from J, with 10 bases between. The CDR3 spans 14 residues. Germline lookup yields CDR1 MNHEY and CDR2 SVGEGT.

Many counts were recorded for this clonotype. V usage is TRBV24-1 and J usage is TRBJ2-4; 11 nucleotides agree with TRBD1. The junction had 5 bases not matched to a gene; V was cut back by 5 bases and J by 0 bases. Germline V lookup: CDR1 KGHDR, CDR2 SFDVKD. The CDR3 is made up of 17 amino acids. CDR3 sequence (DNA): TGTGCCACCAGTGGGGCAGGACAGGGGGCAGCCAAAAACATTCAGTACTTC. Residues: CATSGAGQGAAKNIQYF.

This clonotype was seen ten or more times. DNA of the CDR3: TGTGCCAGCAGCTTTCCCGGGACTAGCAGAGAGACCCAGTACTTC. This gives the protein CASSFPGTSRETQYF. The rearrangement links TRBV11-2 to TRBJ2-5, with TRBD2 identical over 9 bases. Losses at the gene ends were 3 bases for V and 4 bases for J; bases not matched to a gene: 6. The CDR3 runs 15 residues. Germline V gene sequence: CDR1 SGHAT, CDR2 FQNNGV.

This clonotype was picked up many times. The chain uses TRBV11-1 and TRBJ1-5; no definite D call. Germline loops: CDR1 SGHAT, CDR2 FQDESV (reference sequence). This CDR3 has 17 residues. The ends were cut back, 5 bases at V and 0 bases at J, with 17 bases in the middle. For the CDR3, the DNA is TGTGCCAGCAGCCCATACGGCAGGCCACTTAGCAATCAGCCCCAGCATTTT. Protein product: CASSPYGRPLSNQPQHF.